This T cell receptor beta chain comes out of a study of cytomegalovirus exposure and HLA in healthy donors. Broader study findings: Association of a missense DCLRE1C variant with TCR beta V- and J-gene trimming was reported in a later analysis. TCR beta sequences reportedly predicted most subjects' HLA-A and HLA-B alleles accurately. The analysis excluded some indistinguishable V segments, including TRBV6-2 and TRBV6-3.

Primers for the PCR totalled 60 Vbeta and 13 Jbeta. The table came from immunoSEQ multiplex PCR; TCRdb's copy has only in-frame clones and leaves some out. The sample shows about 140,000 clones, less than 80% of them seen only once. This clone was counted a single time. Its specificity is unknown. The CDR3 contains 15 residues. Trimming cost V 1 base and J 6 bases; bases outside gene matches: 5. CDR1 and CDR2 from the germline V gene are SGHDT and YYEEEE. The chain couples TRBV5-6 to TRBJ2-5; 11 bases are a match to TRBD2. Sequencing was carried out using PBMCs. This TCR was sampled from a woman aged 50 to 60 in good health and CMV-seropositive. CDR3 sequence: CASSLRIAGGKTQYF. The CDR3 DNA is TGTGCCAGCAGCTTGCGAATAGCGGGGGGGAAGACCCAGTACTTC.